This paragraph reports one T cell receptor (beta chain). Its target is unknown. These data originate in a study of cytomegalovirus exposure and HLA in healthy donors. The PCR made use of 60 Vbeta and 13 Jbeta primers. Assay: immunoSEQ multiplex PCR; the TCRdb copy retains only in-frame clones and omits some. The sample records about 120,000 clones, under 85% being singletons. Broader study findings: For TCR beta chains, V- and J-gene trimming was later linked to a missense DCLRE1C variant.

The CDR3 consists of 12 residues. Germline lookup yields CDR1 MNHEY and CDR2 SMNVEV (reference sequence). The ends were cut back, 9 bases at V and 6 bases at J, with 14 bases in the middle. The clonotype originates from a woman in her late teens or twenties in good health and CMV-seronegative. The sample was PBMCs. The J gene is TRBJ1-2, the V gene TRBV27; tentative D call: TRBD1 (6 bases). CDR3 nucleotide sequence: TGTGCCAGTCACGGACAGCTGAATGGCTACACCTTC. This encodes CASHGQLNGYTF.